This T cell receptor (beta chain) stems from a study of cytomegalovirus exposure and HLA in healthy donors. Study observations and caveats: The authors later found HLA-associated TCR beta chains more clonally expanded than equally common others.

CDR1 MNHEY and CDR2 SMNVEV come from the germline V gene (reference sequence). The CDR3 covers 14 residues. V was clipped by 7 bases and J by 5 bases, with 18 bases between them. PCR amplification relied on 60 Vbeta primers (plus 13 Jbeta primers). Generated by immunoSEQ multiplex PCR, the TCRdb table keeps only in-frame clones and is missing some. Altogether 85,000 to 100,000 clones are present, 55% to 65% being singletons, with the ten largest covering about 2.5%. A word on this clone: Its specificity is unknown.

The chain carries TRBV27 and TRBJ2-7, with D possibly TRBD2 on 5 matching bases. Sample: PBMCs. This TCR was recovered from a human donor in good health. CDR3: CASTPYSGTHEQYF. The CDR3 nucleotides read TGTGCCAGCACCCCGTACAGCGGTACCCACGAGCAGTACTTC.